The 12 T cell receptor beta chains below were found in one sample sequenced in a study of shared clonotypes between healthy human individuals. The table came from immunoSEQ multiplex PCR; TCRdb's copy has only in-frame clones and leaves some out. The sample yields around 690,000 clones, roughly 88% seen once. Sequencing was done on a sample of memory CD8+ T cells from PBMCs. The sample's subset: CD45RO+ cells pooled with CCR7-negative TemRA cells. The receptor set was obtained from a man between 18 and 35 years old in good health. Some clones in this sample may be carry-over from other donors' samples.

V and J are TRBV7-6 and TRBJ2-5, with TRBD1 matching over 7 bases. After removal of 5 bases from V and 5 bases from J, the junction contained 8 bases not matched to a gene. CDR1 is SGHVS and CDR2 is FNYEAQ in the germline V gene. CDR3 size: 14 residues. Here the CDR3 reads CASSQGVFMETQYF. In nucleotides, the CDR3 is TGTGCCAGCAGCCAGGGGGTCTTTATGGAGACCCAGTACTTC.

The chain's CDR3 is CASSLDWQGKPQAFF. The CDR3 DNA follows: TGTGCCAGCAGCTTAGACTGGCAGGGCAAGCCTCAAGCTTTCTTT. The chain has TRBV7-6 and TRBJ1-1, with D perhaps TRBD1 (5 bases). In germline, CDR1 is SGHVS, CDR2 FNYEAQ. This CDR3 has 15 residues. The V end lost 1 base, the J end lost 9 bases, and 18 bases lay between the germline ends.

The CDR3 coding sequence is TGTGCCTGGACGGCCGGGGGCACTGAAGCTTTCTTT. Amino acids: CAWTAGGTEAFF. This sequence joins TRBV30 and TRBJ1-1; possible D gene TRBD1, 5 bases. The CDR3 has 12 amino acids. V was pared by 4 bases and J by 4 bases, with 10 bases between. Germline CDR1 is GTSNPN and CDR2 is SVGIG (reference sequence).

For the CDR3, the DNA is TGTGCCAGCAGCGTAGTACGCATGAACACTGAAGCTTTCTTT. Its translation: CASSVVRMNTEAFF. This chain connects TRBV9 to TRBJ1-1; D remains unclear. The CDR3 has 14 residues. Germline V gives CDR1 SGDLS, CDR2 YYNGEE. V was clipped by 0 bases and J by 0 bases, with 6 bases between them.

The chain is built from TRBV9 and TRBJ1-2, with a possible D match to TRBD1 (6 bases). This CDR3 region has 16 residues. The ends were cut back, 3 bases at V and 0 bases at J, with 15 bases in the middle. CDR1 and CDR2 from the germline V gene are SGDLS and YYNGEE. CDR3 sequence: CASSGGGQPPNYGYTF. DNA of the CDR3: TGTGCCAGCAGCGGAGGAGGACAGCCTCCTAACTATGGCTACACCTTC.

CDR3 coding DNA: TGCAGCGTTGAAGATCCAGGGGTAGGAAACACCATATATTTT. Translated, it gives CSVEDPGVGNTIYF. The chain is built from TRBV29-1 and TRBJ1-3, with D maybe TRBD1 (6 bases). V was clipped by 0 bases and J by 4 bases, with 10 bases between them. The CDR3 has 14 amino acids. CDR1 is SQVTM and CDR2 is ANQGSEA in the germline V gene.

The chain couples TRBV9 to TRBJ1-1; 7 bases are shared with TRBD1. J lost 3 bases, V lost 4 bases, and 9 bases had no gene match. The CDR3 sequence is 15 residues long. CDR1 SGDLS and CDR2 YYNGEE come from the germline V gene. The CDR3 DNA is TGTGCCAGCAGCAACAGGGGAAGCAGGGACACTGAAGCTTTCTTT. Translated: CASSNRGSRDTEAFF.

V usage is TRBV30 and J usage is TRBJ1-1; D uncertain. The CDR3 covers 11 residues. V was clipped by 4 bases and J by 4 bases, with 7 bases between them. CDR1 is GTSNPN and CDR2 is SVGIG in the germline V gene (reference sequence). CDR3 nucleotides: TGTGCCTGGACCAGAGGCACTGAAGCTTTCTTT. Its protein product is CAWTRGTEAFF.

V usage is TRBV7-9 and J usage is TRBJ2-5, with D possibly matching TRBD1 (6 bases). Trimming shortened V by 4 bases and J by 1 base, and 13 bases separated the two germline ends. The CDR3 sequence is 15 residues long. Germline V gene sequence: CDR1 SEHNR, CDR2 FQNEAQ (reference sequence). CDR3 region: CASSYRRGGQETQYF. The CDR3 DNA reads as TGTGCCAGCAGCTACCGGCGAGGGGGCCAAGAGACCCAGTACTTC.

The chain employs TRBV7-2 and TRBJ2-7; 7 bases are shared with TRBD2. Germline V gene lookup returns CDR1 SGHTA and CDR2 FQGNSA. The V and J ends lost 4 bases and 3 bases, in that order; junction bases with no gene match: 6. The CDR3 spans 14 residues. This CDR3 is CASSYTSAYYEQYF. For the CDR3, the DNA is TGTGCCAGCAGCTATACTAGCGCTTACTACGAGCAGTACTTC.

The chain uses TRBV27 and TRBJ1-2; no reliable D call. The germline V and J ends were trimmed by 6 bases and 2 bases, with 13 bases remaining between them. CDR1 is MNHEY and CDR2 is SMNVEV in the germline V gene (reference sequence). The CDR3 covers 14 residues. This CDR3 is CASRTSPGNYGYTF. CDR3 sequence (DNA): TGTGCCAGCAGAACCTCACCTGGGAACTATGGCTACACCTTC.

The chain uses TRBV4-3 and TRBJ1-1, with D possibly matching TRBD1 (6 bases). Germline V lookup: CDR1 LGHNA, CDR2 YSLEER. This CDR3 has 13 residues. V was cut by 4 bases and J by 11 bases, with 17 bases left in between. The CDR3 region has the DNA TGCGCCAGCAGCCCAATCAGGGGAGCCTTTGCTTTCTTT. Its translation is CASSPIRGAFAFF.